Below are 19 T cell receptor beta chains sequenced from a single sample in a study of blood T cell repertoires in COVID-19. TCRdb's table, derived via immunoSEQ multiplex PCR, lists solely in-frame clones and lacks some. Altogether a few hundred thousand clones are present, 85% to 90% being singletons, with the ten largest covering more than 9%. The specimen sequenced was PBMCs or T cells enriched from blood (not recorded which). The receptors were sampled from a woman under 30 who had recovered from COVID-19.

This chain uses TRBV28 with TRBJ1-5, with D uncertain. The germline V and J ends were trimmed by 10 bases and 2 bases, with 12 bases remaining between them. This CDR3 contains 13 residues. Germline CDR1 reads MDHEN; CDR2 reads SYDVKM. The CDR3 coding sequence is TGTGCCACCGTCAAGAGGGGCAATCAGCCCCAGCATTTT. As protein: CATVKRGNQPQHF.

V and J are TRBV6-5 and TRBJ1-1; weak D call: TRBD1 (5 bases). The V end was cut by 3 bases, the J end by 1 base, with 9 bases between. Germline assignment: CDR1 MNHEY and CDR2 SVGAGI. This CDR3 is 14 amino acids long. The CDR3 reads CASSYWGRNTEAFF. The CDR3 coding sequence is TGTGCCAGCAGTTATTGGGGCCGGAACACTGAAGCTTTCTTT.

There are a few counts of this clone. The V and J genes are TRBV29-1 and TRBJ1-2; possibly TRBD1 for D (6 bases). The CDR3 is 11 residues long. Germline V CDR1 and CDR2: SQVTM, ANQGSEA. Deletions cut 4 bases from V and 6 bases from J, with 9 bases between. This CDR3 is CSVGDMHGYTF. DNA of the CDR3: TGCAGCGTTGGGGACATGCATGGCTACACCTTC.

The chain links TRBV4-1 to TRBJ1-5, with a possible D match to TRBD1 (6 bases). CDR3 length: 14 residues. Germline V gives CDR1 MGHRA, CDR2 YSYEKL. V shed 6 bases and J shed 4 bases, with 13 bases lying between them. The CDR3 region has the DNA TGCGCCAGCAGTCACGCAGGGGCGAATCAGCCCCAGCATTTT. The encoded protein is CASSHAGANQPQHF.

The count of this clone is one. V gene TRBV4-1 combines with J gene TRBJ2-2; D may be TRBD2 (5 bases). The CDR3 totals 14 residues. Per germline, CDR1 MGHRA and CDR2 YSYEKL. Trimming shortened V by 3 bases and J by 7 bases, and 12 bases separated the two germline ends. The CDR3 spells CASSQEGGGGELFF. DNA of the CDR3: TGCGCCAGCAGCCAGGAAGGAGGTGGCGGGGAGCTGTTTTTT.

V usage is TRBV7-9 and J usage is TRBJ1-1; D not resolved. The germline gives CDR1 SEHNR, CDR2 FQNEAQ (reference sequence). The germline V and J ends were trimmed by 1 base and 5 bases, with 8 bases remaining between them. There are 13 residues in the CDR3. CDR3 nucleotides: TGTGCCAGCAGCTTAGAGGGCGGGACTGAAGCTTTCTTT. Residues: CASSLEGGTEAFF.

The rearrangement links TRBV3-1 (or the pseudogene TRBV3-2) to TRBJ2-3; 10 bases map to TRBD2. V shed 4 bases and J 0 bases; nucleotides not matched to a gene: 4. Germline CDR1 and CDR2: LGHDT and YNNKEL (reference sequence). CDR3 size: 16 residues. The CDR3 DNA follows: TGTGCCAGCAGCCTGCCTAGCGGGGGTAGCACAGATACGCAGTATTTT. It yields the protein CASSLPSGGSTDTQYF.

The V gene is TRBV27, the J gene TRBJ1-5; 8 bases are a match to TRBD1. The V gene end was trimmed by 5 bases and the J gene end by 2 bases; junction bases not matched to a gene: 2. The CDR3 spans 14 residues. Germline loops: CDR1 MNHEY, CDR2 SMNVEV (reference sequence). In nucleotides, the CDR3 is TGTGCCAGCAGTCCGACAGGGGGCAATCAGCCCCAGCATTTT. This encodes CASSPTGGNQPQHF.

The CDR3 here is CASSVAGGGEGDTQYF. The CDR3 region has the DNA TGTGCCAGCAGCGTAGCTGGGGGGGGCGAAGGAGATACGCAGTATTTT. This chain joins TRBV9 and TRBJ2-3; weak D call: TRBD2 (7 bases). Trimming stripped 0 bases from V and 5 bases from J, with 16 bases between. The CDR3 length is 16 residues. Per germline, CDR1 SGDLS and CDR2 YYNGEE.

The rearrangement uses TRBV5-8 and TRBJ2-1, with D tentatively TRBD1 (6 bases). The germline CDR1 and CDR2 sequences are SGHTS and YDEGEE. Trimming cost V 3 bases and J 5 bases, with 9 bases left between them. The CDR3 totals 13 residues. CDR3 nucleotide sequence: TGTGCCAGCAGCTCCGGACAGCACAATGAGCAGTTCTTC. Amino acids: CASSSGQHNEQFF.

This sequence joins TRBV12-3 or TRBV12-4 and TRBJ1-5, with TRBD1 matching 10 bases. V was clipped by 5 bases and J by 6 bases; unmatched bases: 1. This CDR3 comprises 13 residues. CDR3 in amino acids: CASSGTGAQPQHF. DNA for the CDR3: TGTGCCAGCAGTGGGACAGGGGCTCAGCCCCAGCATTTT.

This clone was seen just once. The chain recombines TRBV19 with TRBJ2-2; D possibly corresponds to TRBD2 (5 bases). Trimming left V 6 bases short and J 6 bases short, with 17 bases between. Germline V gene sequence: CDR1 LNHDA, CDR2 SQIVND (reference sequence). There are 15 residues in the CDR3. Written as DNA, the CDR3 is TGTGCCAGTAGGGACTTCTCAGCCCTTGCCGGGGAGCTGTTTTTT. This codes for CASRDFSALAGELFF.

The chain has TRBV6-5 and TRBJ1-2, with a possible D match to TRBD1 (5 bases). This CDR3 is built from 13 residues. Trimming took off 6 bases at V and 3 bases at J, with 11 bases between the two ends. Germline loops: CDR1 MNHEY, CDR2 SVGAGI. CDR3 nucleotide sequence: TGTGCCAGCAGGCGGGACGGATACTATGGCTACACCTTC. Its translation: CASRRDGYYGYTF.

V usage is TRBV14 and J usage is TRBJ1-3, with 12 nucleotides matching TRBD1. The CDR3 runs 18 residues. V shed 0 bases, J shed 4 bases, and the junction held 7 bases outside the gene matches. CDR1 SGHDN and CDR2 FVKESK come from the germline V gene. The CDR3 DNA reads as TGTGCCAGCAGCCAAGATGGGACAGGGGGCCCGGGAGGAAACACCATATATTTT. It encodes CASSQDGTGGPGGNTIYF.

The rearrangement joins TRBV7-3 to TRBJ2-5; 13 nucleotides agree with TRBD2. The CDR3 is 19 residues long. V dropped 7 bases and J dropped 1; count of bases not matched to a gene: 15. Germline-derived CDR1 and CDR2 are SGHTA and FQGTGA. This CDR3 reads CASTKNDPRLAGGQETQYF. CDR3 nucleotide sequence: TGTGCCAGCACCAAAAATGACCCTCGACTAGCGGGAGGCCAAGAGACCCAGTACTTC. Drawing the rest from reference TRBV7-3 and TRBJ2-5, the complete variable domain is GAGVSQTPSNKVTEKGKYVELRCDPISGHTALYWYRQSLGQGPEFLIYFQGTGAADDSGLPNDRFFAVRPEGSVSTLKIQRTERGDSAVYLCASTKNDPRLAGGQETQYFGPGTRLLVL.

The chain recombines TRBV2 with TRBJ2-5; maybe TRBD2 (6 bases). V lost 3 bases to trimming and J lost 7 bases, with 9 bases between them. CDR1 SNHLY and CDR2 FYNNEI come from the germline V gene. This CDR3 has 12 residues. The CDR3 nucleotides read TGTGCCAGCAGTGAGGAGGGGATGACCCAGTACTTC. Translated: CASSEEGMTQYF.

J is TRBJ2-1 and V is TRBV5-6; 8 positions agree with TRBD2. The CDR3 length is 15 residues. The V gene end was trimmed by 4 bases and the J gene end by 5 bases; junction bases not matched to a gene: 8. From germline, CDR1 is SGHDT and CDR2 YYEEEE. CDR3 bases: TGTGCCAGCAGCGAGCTAGCGGGTTTAAACAATGAGCAGTTCTTC. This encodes CASSELAGLNNEQFF.

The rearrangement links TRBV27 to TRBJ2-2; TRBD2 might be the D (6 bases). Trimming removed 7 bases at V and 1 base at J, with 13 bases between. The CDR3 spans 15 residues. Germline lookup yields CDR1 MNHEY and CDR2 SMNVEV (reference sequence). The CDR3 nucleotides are TGTGCCAGCACCCATTACGGGGGGAACACCGGGGAGCTGTTTTTT. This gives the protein CASTHYGGNTGELFF.

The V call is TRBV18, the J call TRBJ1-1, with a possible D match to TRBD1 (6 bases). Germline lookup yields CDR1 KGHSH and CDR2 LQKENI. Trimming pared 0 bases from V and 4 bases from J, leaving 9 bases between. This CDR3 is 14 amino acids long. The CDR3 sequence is CASSPPGGFTEAFF. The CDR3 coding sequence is TGTGCCAGCTCACCACCAGGGGGTTTCACTGAAGCTTTCTTT.